This T cell receptor (beta chain) was identified during a study of vaccination effects on CD4 cells after COVID-19. Study details: Two-dose vaccination with either BNT162b2 or mRNA-1273 was given to the participants. Points from the study as a whole: Pronounced clonal contraction occurred in clones induced by infection and by vaccine late after vaccination.

The CDR3 contains 13 residues. Trimming left V 0 bases short and J 2 bases short, with 5 bases between. Germline CDR1 reads SGHRS; CDR2 reads YFSETQ. The repertoire was sequenced with immunoSEQ multiplex PCR; TCRdb's copy has only in-frame clones and lacks some. Of around 75,000 clones listed, 73% were seen once; the top ten hold around 4.6%. Before sequencing took place, the ViraFEST assay used viral peptide pools to expand antigen-specific CD4+ T cells. Having been cultured for 9 to 11 days, the cells underwent CD4+ T cell isolation. PCR showed that the person got SARS-CoV-2 infection at some point between March and December 2020. This clone has a count of ten or more. Its antigen is not known. Other DNA sequences from this sample encode an identical CDR3 as well.

The source is a human donor who had a prior SARS-CoV-2 infection. Sequenced material: CD4+ T cells from PBMCs cultured with HIV peptides, taken before COVID-19 vaccination. Sample subset: HIV-1 Nef peptide pool negative control/reference culture. This rearrangement joins TRBV5-1 to TRBJ2-5; D unclear. The CDR3 DNA follows: TGCGCCAGCAGCTTGGGGGCTCAAGAGACCCAGTACTTC. This sequence encodes CASSLGAQETQYF. Full variable domain (rest looked up from reference TRBV5-1 and TRBJ2-5): KAGVTQTPRYLIKTRGQQVTLSCSPISGHRSVSWYQQTPGQGLQFLFEYFSETQRNKGNFPGRFSGRQFSNSRSEMNVSTLELGDSALYLCASSLGAQETQYFGPGTRLLVL.